In its sample, the clone carrying this T cell receptor (beta chain) was seen a few times. Its target is unknown. Trimming pared 0 bases from V and 4 bases from J, leaving 11 bases between. The germline CDR1 and CDR2 sequences are MNHEY and SVGAGI. CDR3 length equals 15 residues. The assay that was used to sequence DNA from cultured CD4+ T cells was the Oncomine TCR Beta short-read assay. The genomic DNA was obtained from cultured CD4+ T cells by extraction with the QIAamp micro DNA kit. In TCRdb, the PCR reads were re-called with MiXCR into one record per CDR3 protein. The sample lists several thousand distinct CDR3 sequences, roughly 43% occurring once. The data originate from a study of vaccination and CD4 T cells after COVID-19. On the study more broadly: Collection of post-vaccine samples followed dose two by a median roughly 68 days, spanning a range of 14 to 241.

Regarding treatment: approximately 9-day PBMC culture with coronavirus spike peptide pools or control peptides (ViraFEST assay). The unexposed donor's CD4+ T cells were collected before the COVID-19 pandemic (2011-2018). Broader study findings: For convalescent patients, 304 of the 307 vaccine-specific clones analyzed were classified as spike mono-reactive.

The chain links TRBV6-5 to TRBJ2-3; D is uncertain. Sequencing input: CD4+ T cells from blood, cultured in vitro. The clonotype was recovered from a human donor in good health. This CDR3 is CASSYSWASADTQYF. DNA for the CDR3: TGTGCCAGCAGTTACTCGTGGGCCTCGGCAGATACGCAGTATTTT.